The 8 T cell receptor beta chains below come from one sample, sequenced in a study of blood T cell repertoires in COVID-19. Data came from immunoSEQ multiplex PCR; TCRdb stores just in-frame clones and leaves some out. Of under 150,000 clones in the sample, roughly 84% are singletons; the top ten hold 5.5%. Sequences were obtained from PBMCs or T cells enriched from blood (not recorded which). Every receptor here comes from a man in his forties with acute COVID-19.

This sequence joins TRBV7-8 and TRBJ2-1; D may be TRBD2 (7 bases). Germline V gene data show CDR1 as SGHVS and CDR2 as FQNEAQ. The germline V and J ends were trimmed by 5 bases and 6 bases, with 20 bases remaining between them. The CDR3 length is 16 residues. CDR3 coding DNA: TGTGCCAGCAGCCCCAGGGAGGCAGGGGAGGGCAATGAGCAGTTCTTC. Translated, it gives CASSPREAGEGNEQFF.

This chain joins TRBV30 and TRBJ2-1, with D possibly matching TRBD1 (7 bases). The CDR3 spans 11 residues. Germline V gives CDR1 GTSNPN, CDR2 SVGIG (reference sequence). Trimming removed 4 bases from V and 15 bases from J, with 16 bases in between. The CDR3 nucleotides read TGTGCCTGGAATGCGGGACAGAAGCTGTTCTTC. Its protein product is CAWNAGQKLFF. The whole variable domain, remainder taken from reference TRBV30 and TRBJ2-1, is SQTIHQWPATLVQPVGSPLSLECTVEGTSNPNLYWYRQAAGRGLQLLFYSVGIGQISSEVPQNLSASRPQDRQFILSSKKLLLSDSGFYLCAWNAGQKLFFGPGTRLTVL.

The rearrangement uses TRBV5-1 and TRBJ1-1; the match to TRBD1 covers 7 bases. Germline V gene sequence: CDR1 SGHRS, CDR2 YFSETQ. This CDR3 is built from 17 residues. Germline trimming cut 0 bases from V and 3 bases from J; bases unmatched to any gene: 11. Written as DNA, the CDR3 is TGCGCCAGCAGCTTGGAGCCCGGGACAGCGCCCGACACTGAAGCTTTCTTT. Translation: CASSLEPGTAPDTEAFF.

The V gene is TRBV7-9, the J gene TRBJ2-1, with 8 positions matching TRBD2. Germline-derived CDR1 and CDR2 are SEHNR and FQNEAQ (reference sequence). The CDR3 extends over 15 amino acids. V was clipped by 5 bases and J by 6 bases; unmatched bases: 9. CDR3 in DNA: TGTGCCAGCAGCCGGACTAGCTCCCGCTTCAATGAGCAGTTCTTC. Protein sequence: CASSRTSSRFNEQFF.

The chain links TRBV6-2 or TRBV6-3 to TRBJ1-1; weak D call: TRBD1 (5 bases). The V and J ends lost 5 bases and 0 bases respectively, with 13 bases between them. CDR3 length equals 15 residues. Per germline, CDR1 MNHEY and CDR2 SVGEGT. CDR3 region: CASSRSGGMNTEAFF. The CDR3 DNA follows: TGTGCCAGCAGTCGCTCGGGGGGGATGAACACTGAAGCTTTCTTT.

The genes are TRBV5-5 and TRBJ2-7, with D maybe TRBD1 (5 bases). V lost 5 bases, J lost 2 bases, and 14 bases lay in between. The CDR3 runs 14 residues. CDR1 is SGHKS and CDR2 is YYEKEE in the germline V gene (reference sequence). CDR3 protein: CASSWGPGAYEQYF. CDR3 bases: TGTGCCAGCAGTTGGGGCCCCGGAGCCTACGAGCAGTACTTC.

The V and J genes are TRBV19 and TRBJ2-2; tentative D call: TRBD1 (6 bases). V was cut by 0 bases and J by 5 bases, with 10 bases left in between. The length of the CDR3 is 15 residues. Germline-derived CDR1 and CDR2 are LNHDA and SQIVND (reference sequence). CDR3 sequence: CASSIDRGSTGELFF. CDR3 nucleotides: TGTGCCAGTAGTATAGACAGGGGCTCAACCGGGGAGCTGTTTTTT.

The chain uses TRBV11-2 and TRBJ2-2; TRBD1 matches 7 bases. Germline V gives CDR1 SGHAT, CDR2 FQNNGV. The J segment lost 7 bases and the V segment lost 5 bases, leaving 7 bases of the junction unmatched. This CDR3 has 14 residues. The CDR3 region has the DNA TGTGCCAGCAGCCGTTTACAGGGGATCGGGGAGCTGTTTTTT. Translation: CASSRLQGIGELFF. Complete variable domain (other parts from reference TRBV11-2 and TRBJ2-2): EAGVAQSPRYKIIEKRQSVAFWCNPISGHATLYWYQQILGQGPKLLIQFQNNGVVDDSQLPKDRFSAERLKGVDSTLKIQPAKLEDSAVYLCASSRLQGIGELFFGEGSRLTVL.